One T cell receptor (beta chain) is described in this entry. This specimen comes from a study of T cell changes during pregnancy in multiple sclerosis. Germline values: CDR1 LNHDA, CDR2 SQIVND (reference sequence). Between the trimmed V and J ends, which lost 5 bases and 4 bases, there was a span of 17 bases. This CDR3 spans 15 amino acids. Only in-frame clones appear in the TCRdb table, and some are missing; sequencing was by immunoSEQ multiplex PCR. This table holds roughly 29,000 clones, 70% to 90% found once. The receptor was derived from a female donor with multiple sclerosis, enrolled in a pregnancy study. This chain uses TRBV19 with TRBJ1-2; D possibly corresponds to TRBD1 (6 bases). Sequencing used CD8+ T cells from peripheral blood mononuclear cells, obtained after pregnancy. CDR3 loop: CASSPQGSPFYGYTF. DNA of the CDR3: TGTGCCAGTAGTCCCCAGGGGAGTCCGTTCTATGGCTACACCTTC. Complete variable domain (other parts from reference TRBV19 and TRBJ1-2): DGGITQSPKYLFRKEGQNVTLSCEQNLNHDAMYWYRQDPGQGLRLIYYSQIVNDFQKGDIAEGYSVSREKKESFPLTVTSAQKNPTAFYLCASSPQGSPFYGYTFGSGTRLTVV.